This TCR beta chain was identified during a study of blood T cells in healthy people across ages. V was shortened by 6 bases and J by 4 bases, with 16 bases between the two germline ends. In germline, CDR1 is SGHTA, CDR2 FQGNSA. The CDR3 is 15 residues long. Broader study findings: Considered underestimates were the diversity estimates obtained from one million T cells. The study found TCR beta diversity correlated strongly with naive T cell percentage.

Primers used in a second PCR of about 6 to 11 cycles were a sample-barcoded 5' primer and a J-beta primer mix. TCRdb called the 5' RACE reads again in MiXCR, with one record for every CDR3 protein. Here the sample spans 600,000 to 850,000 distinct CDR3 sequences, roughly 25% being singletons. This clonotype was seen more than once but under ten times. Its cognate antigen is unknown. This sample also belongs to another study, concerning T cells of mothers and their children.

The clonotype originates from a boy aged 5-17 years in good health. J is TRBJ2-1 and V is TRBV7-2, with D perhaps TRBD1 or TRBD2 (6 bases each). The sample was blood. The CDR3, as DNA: TGTGCCAGCAGTTCCCGGCGAGGGGGGTACAATGAGCAGTTCTTC. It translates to CASSSRRGGYNEQFF.